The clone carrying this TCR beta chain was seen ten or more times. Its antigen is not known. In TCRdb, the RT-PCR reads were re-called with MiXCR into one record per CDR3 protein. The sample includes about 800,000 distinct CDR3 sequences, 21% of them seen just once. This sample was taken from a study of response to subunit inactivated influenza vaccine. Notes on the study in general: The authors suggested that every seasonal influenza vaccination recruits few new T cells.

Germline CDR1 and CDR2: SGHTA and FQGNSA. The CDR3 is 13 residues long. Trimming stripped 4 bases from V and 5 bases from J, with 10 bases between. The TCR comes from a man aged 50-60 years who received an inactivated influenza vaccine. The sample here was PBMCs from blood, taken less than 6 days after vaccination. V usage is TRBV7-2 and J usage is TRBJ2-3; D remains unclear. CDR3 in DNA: TGTGCCAGCAGCTCAGGACCTTTAGATACGCAGTATTTT. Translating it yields CASSSGPLDTQYF.